This TCR beta chain is from a study of CD8 T cells in Susac syndrome. V lost 1 base, J lost 6 bases, and 13 bases stayed unmatched. Per the germline V gene, CDR1 is SGHTA and CDR2 is FQGNSA. This CDR3 has 19 residues. RNA was extracted with the RNeasy kit, and a quantity of roughly 0.5 to 1 ug was reverse transcribed using random hexamers. TCRdb analysed the immunoSEQ multiplex PCR reads with MiXCR anew, one entry per CDR3 protein. There are 150,000 to 200,000 distinct CDR3 sequences in the sample; approximately 94% occur only once, and 0.085% to 0.12% lies in the top ten. The receptor's source is a human donor in good health. The chain couples TRBV7-2 to TRBJ2-1, with 12 bases aligning to TRBD2. The sequencing sample was made of CD4+ T cells from PBMCs. The CDR3 DNA reads as TGTGCCAGCAGCTTAGTTCTAGCGGGAGGGCCGCTCCTAGGCAATGAGCAGTTCTTC. Amino acids: CASSLVLAGGPLLGNEQFF.